A selection of T cell receptor beta chains follows, all from one sample in a study of patients and donors after allogeneic stem cell transplantation. One entry per CDR3 protein results from TCRdb running MiXCR on the RT-PCR reads. The repertoire holds 920,000 or so distinct CDR3 sequences, with roughly 18% as singletons. Sequences were obtained from blood, either unsorted or a sorted T cell fraction (not recorded which). Source of these receptors: a human donor who was either an allogeneic HSCT recipient or a stem cell or donor lymphocyte infusion donor (not recorded which). It is not recorded whose cells these are; they may come from a transplant donor. The CDR3 runs from the conserved cysteine through the conserved F or W. D genes are given only for firm matches. Size values are once, few and many counts, or a class for expanded clones, and some rows have none.

abundance | j_gene | d_gene | v_gene | CDR3aa | CDR3nt
. | TRBJ1-2 | . | TRBV7-9 | CASSESALNYGYTF | TGTGCCAGCAGCGAGTCGGCCCTAAACTATGGCTACACCTTC
. | TRBJ2-4 | TRBD1 | TRBV28 | CASNPGQARNIQYF | TGTGCCAGCAACCCGGGACAGGCAAGAAACATTCAGTACTTC
. | TRBJ2-7 | . | TRBV27 | CASSFAVPSYEQYF | TGTGCCAGCAGTTTCGCGGTCCCTTCCTACGAGCAGTACTTC
. | TRBJ2-7 | . | TRBV6-5 | CASSYGQRSYEQYF | TGTGCCAGCAGTTACGGCCAGAGGTCCTACGAGCAGTACTTC
. | TRBJ2-2 | . | TRBV5-1 | CASRGSGPPATLAGELFF | TGCGCCAGCAGAGGGAGCGGACCACCCGCGACTCTGGCCGGGGAGCTGTTTTTT
. | TRBJ1-6 | TRBD1 | TRBV9 | CASSAGTAPSLFF | TGTGCCAGCAGCGCCGGGACAGCTCCTTCGCTTTTCTTT
. | TRBJ2-7 | . | TRBV6-6 | CASSYQGPNEQYF | TGTGCCAGCAGTTATCAGGGGCCAAACGAGCAGTACTTC
. | TRBJ2-5 | TRBD2 | TRBV25-1 | CASSVAGGGKTQYF | TGTGCCAGCAGTGTAGCGGGAGGAGGGAAGACCCAGTACTTC
. | TRBJ2-3 | TRBD2 | TRBV7-8 | CASSLAGLAGSTDTQYF | TGTGCCAGCAGCTTAGCGGGACTAGCGGGGAGTACAGATACGCAGTATTTT
. | TRBJ2-3 | . | TRBV5-4 | CASSFLGRSTDTQYF | TGTGCCAGCAGCTTTTTAGGCAGAAGCACAGATACGCAGTATTTT
. | TRBJ2-3 | TRBD2 | TRBV7-9 | CASSSTLGLAGPDTQYF | TGTGCCAGCAGCTCTACCTTAGGACTAGCGGGACCAGATACGCAGTATTTT
. | TRBJ1-2 | . | TRBV7-9 | CASTPEWDGYTF | TGTGCCAGCACCCCTGAGTGGGATGGCTACACCTTC
few | TRBJ2-7 | TRBD2 | TRBV5-1 | CASSRNDGREGEQYF | TGCGCCAGCAGTCGAAACGACGGGAGGGAAGGTGAGCAGTACTTC
. | TRBJ2-2 | TRBD2 | TRBV5-5 | CASSSMKSGGHTGELFF | TGTGCCAGCAGCTCGATGAAAAGCGGGGGTCACACCGGGGAGCTGTTTTTT
. | TRBJ1-6 | . | TRBV28 | CASSSLRASPLHF | TGTGCCAGCAGTTCTCTCAGGGCTTCACCCCTCCACTTT
few | TRBJ1-5 | . | TRBV15 | CATSRDGSLAQHF | TGTGCCACCAGCAGAGATGGAAGTTTGGCCCAGCATTTT
many | TRBJ2-3 | . | TRBV10-3 | CAIGDRRGPSTDTQYF | TGTGCCATCGGGGATCGGCGGGGGCCTAGCACAGATACGCAGTATTTT
. | TRBJ1-2 | TRBD1 | TRBV12-3/TRBV12-4 | CASTPDRGEGGYTF | TGTGCCAGCACACCAGACAGGGGTGAGGGAGGCTACACCTTC
. | TRBJ1-6 | . | TRBV2 | CASSKEVSPLHF | TGTGCCAGCAGCAAGGAAGTCTCACCCCTCCACTTT
. | TRBJ2-1 | TRBD2 | TRBV11-3 | CASSLEFGSGGAGEQFF | TGTGCCAGCAGCTTAGAATTCGGCAGCGGGGGGGCCGGTGAGCAGTTCTTC
few | TRBJ1-5 | TRBD1 | TRBV24-1 | CATSDSTGATLSQPQHF | TGTGCCACCAGTGATTCCACAGGGGCCACCTTGTCTCAGCCCCAGCATTTT
few | TRBJ1-6 | . | TRBV6-5 | CASSYSLGAVNSPLHF | TGTGCCAGCAGTTACTCGTTGGGGGCCGTAAATTCACCCCTCCACTTT
. | TRBJ2-1 | . | TRBV30 | CAVRTSGDEQFF | TGTGCCGTCAGAACCTCGGGGGATGAGCAGTTCTTC
few | TRBJ1-1 | . | TRBV7-9 | CASSLEKRDTEAFF | TGTGCCAGCAGCTTAGAGAAGAGGGACACTGAAGCTTTCTTT
many | TRBJ1-2 | . | TRBV12-3/TRBV12-4 | CASSLMNGLRGYTF | TGTGCCAGCAGTTTAATGAACGGCTTGCGTGGCTACACCTTC
. | TRBJ1-6 | . | TRBV20-1 | CSATLTGPYNSPLHF | TGCAGTGCTACATTGACAGGACCCTATAATTCACCCCTCCACTTT
few | TRBJ1-1 | . | TRBV20-1 | CSARESGSSTEAFF | TGCAGTGCTAGAGAATCAGGGAGTTCCACTGAAGCTTTCTTT
many | TRBJ2-1 | . | TRBV10-3 | CASSNYNEQFF | TGTGCTTCCAGCAACTACAATGAGCAGTTCTTC
. | TRBJ1-4 | . | TRBV12-3/TRBV12-4 | CASRHRETNEKLFF | TGTGCCAGCAGACACAGGGAAACTAATGAAAAACTGTTTTTT